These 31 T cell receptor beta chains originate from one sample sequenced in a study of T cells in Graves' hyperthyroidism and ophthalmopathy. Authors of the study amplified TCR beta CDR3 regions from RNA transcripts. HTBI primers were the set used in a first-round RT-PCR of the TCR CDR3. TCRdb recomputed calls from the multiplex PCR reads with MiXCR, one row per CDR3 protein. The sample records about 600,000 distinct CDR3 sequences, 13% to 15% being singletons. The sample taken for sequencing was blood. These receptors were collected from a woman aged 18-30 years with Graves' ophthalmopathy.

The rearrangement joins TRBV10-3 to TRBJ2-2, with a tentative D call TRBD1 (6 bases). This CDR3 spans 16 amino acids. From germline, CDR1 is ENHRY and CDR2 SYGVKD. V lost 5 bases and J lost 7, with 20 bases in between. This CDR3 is CAISLEGVLLDGELFF. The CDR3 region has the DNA TGTGCCATCAGTCTAGAGGGGGTACTGCTCGACGGGGAGCTGTTTTTT.

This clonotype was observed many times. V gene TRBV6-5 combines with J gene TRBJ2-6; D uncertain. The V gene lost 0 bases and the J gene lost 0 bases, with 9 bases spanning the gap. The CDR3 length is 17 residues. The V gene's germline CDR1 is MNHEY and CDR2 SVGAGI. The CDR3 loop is CASSYSGSPSGANVLTF. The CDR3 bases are TGTGCCAGCAGTTACTCGGGCAGCCCCTCTGGGGCCAACGTCCTGACTTTC.

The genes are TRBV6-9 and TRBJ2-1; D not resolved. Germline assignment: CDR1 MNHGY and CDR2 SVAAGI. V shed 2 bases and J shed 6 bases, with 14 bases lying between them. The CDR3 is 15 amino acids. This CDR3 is CASSYGVALGNEQFF. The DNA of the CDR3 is TGTGCCAGCAGTTATGGGGTGGCCCTAGGCAATGAGCAGTTCTTC.

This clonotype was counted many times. Here the CDR3 reads CASSPTTSGGPVEQFF. The CDR3 region has the DNA TGTGCCAGTAGTCCAACGACTAGCGGGGGACCGGTCGAGCAGTTCTTC. The V and J genes are TRBV19 and TRBJ2-1; 12 bases fit TRBD2. After removal of 5 bases from V and 10 bases from J, the junction contained 12 bases not matched to a gene. From germline, CDR1 is LNHDA and CDR2 SQIVND (reference sequence). The CDR3 sequence is 16 residues long.

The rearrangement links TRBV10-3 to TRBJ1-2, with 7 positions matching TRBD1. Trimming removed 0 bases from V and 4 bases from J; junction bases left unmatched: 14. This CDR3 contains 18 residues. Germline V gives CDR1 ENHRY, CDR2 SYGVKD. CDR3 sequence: CAISESTGRERGLYGYTF. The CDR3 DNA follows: TGTGCCATCAGTGAGTCGACAGGGAGGGAAAGGGGGCTCTATGGCTACACCTTC.

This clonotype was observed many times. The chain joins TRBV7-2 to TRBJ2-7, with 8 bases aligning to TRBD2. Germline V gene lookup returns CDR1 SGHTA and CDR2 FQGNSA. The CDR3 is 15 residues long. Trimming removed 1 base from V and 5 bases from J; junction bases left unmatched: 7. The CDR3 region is CASSLEGLVFHEQYF. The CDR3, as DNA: TGTGCCAGCAGCTTAGAGGGACTAGTCTTCCACGAGCAGTACTTC.

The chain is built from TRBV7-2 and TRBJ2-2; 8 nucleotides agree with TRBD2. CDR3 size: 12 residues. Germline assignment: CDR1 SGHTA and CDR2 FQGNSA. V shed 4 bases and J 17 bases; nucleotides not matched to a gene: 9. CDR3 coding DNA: TGTGCCAGCAGCTCGGGACTAGTACAGTTTTTTTTT. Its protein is CASSSGLVQFFF.

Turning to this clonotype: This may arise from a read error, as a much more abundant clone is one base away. The CDR3: CARGPSGQCNEQFF. Written as DNA, the CDR3 is TGTGCCCGGGGGCCCAGCGGGCAGTGCAATGAGCAGTTCTTC. V is TRBV30 and J is TRBJ2-1; D may match TRBD1 or TRBD2 (6 bases each). Germline V gene sequence: CDR1 GTSNPN, CDR2 SVGIG (reference sequence). This CDR3 is 14 amino acids long. Between the trimmed V and J ends, which lost 8 bases and 6 bases, there was a span of 20 bases. Variable domain in full (rest from reference TRBV30 and TRBJ2-1): SQTIHQWPATLVQPVGSPLSLECTVEGTSNPNLYWYRQAAGRGLQLLFYSVGIGQISSEVPQNLSASRPQDRQFILSSKKLLLSDSGFYLCARGPSGQCNEQFFGPGTRLTVL.

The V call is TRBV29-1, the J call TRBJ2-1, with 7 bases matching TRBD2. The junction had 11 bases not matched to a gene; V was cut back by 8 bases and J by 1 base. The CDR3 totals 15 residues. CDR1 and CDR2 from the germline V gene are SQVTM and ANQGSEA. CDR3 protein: CSIALAVHSYNEQFF. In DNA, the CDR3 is TGCAGCATTGCCCTAGCGGTACATTCCTACAATGAGCAGTTCTTC.

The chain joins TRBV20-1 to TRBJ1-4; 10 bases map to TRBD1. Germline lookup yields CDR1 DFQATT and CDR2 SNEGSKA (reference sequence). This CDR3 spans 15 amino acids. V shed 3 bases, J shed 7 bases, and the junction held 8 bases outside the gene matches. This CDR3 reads CSASADRGLVEKLFF. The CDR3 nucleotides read TGCAGTGCTAGTGCCGACAGGGGGCTGGTTGAAAAACTGTTTTTT.

For the CDR3, the DNA is TGTGCCAGTAGTATGGGGACAGGGGGCCCCAATCAGCCCCAGCATTTT. Translation gives CASSMGTGGPNQPQHF. The chain is built from TRBV19 and TRBJ1-5; TRBD1 matches 12 bases. The CDR3 spans 16 residues. In germline, CDR1 is LNHDA, CDR2 SQIVND (reference sequence). V lost 3 bases and J lost 3; bases outside the gene matches: 3.

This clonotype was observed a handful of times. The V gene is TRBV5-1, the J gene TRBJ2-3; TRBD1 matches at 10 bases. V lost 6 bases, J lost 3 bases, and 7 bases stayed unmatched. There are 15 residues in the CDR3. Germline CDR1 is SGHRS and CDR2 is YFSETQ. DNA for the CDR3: TGCGCCAGCAACAGACAGGGGGCGGGGACAGATACGCAGTATTTT. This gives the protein CASNRQGAGTDTQYF.

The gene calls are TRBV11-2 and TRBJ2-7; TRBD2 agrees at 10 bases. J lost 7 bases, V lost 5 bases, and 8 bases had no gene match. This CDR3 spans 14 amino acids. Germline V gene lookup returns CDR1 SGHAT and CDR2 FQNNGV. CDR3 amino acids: CASSPSLAGAEQYF. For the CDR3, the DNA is TGTGCCAGCAGCCCCTCGCTAGCGGGAGCTGAGCAGTACTTC.

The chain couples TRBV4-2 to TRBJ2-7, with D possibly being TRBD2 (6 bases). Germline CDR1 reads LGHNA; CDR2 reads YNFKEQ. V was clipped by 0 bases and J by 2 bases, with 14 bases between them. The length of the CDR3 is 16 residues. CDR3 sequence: CASSQDQRRGPYEQYF. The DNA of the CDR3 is TGTGCCAGCAGCCAAGACCAGCGGCGGGGTCCCTACGAGCAGTACTTC.

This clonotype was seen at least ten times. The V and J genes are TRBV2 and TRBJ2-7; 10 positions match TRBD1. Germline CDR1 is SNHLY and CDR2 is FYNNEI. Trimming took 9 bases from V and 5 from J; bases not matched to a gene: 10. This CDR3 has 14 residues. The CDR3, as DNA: TGTGCCAGTAAAACGGGACAGGGGACGGACGAGCAGTACTTC. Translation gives CASKTGQGTDEQYF. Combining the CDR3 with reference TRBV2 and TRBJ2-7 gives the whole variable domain EPEVTQTPSHQVTQMGQEVILRCVPISNHLYFYWYRQILGQKVEFLVSFYNNEISEKSEIFDDQFSVERPDGSNFTLKIRSTKLEDSAMYFCASKTGQGTDEQYFGPGTRLTVT.

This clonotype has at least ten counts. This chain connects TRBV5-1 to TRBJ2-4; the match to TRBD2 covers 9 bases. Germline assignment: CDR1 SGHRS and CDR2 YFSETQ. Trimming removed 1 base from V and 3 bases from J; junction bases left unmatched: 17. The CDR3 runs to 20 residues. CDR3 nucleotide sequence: TGCGCCAGCAGCTTGTTCACTAGCGGGTTAGAGGCCCCCCGCAAAAACATTCAGTACTTC. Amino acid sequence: CASSLFTSGLEAPRKNIQYF.

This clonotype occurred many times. CDR3 bases: TGTGCCAGCAGCTTAGTCGGTCGGCAGACGGCTGAAGCTTTCTTT. Translated, it gives CASSLVGRQTAEAFF. The chain carries TRBV7-9 and TRBJ1-1; D is uncertain. Trimming took off 1 base at V and 6 bases at J, with 15 bases between the two ends. The CDR3 has 15 amino acids. Germline CDR1 SEHNR, CDR2 FQNEAQ (reference sequence). Together with reference TRBV7-9 and TRBJ1-1, the CDR3 gives the full variable domain: DTGVSQNPRHKITKRGQNVTFRCDPISEHNRLYWYRQTLGQGPEFLTYFQNEAQLEKSRLLSDRFSAERPKGSFSTLEIQRTEQGDSAMYLCASSLVGRQTAEAFFGQGTRLTVV.

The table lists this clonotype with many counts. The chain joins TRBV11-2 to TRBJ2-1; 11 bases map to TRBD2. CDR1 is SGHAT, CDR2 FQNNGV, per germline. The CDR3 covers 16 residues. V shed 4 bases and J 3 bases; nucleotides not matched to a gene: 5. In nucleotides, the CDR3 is TGTGCCAGCAGCTCCGGACTAGCGGGTTACTACAATGAGCAGTTCTTC. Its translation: CASSSGLAGYYNEQFF.

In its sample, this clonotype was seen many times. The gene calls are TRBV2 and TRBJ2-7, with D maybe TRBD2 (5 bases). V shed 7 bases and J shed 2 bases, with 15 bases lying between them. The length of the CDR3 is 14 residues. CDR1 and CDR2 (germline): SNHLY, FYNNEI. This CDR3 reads CASTTGLPPYEQYF. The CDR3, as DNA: TGTGCCAGCACTACGGGATTGCCCCCCTACGAGCAGTACTTC.

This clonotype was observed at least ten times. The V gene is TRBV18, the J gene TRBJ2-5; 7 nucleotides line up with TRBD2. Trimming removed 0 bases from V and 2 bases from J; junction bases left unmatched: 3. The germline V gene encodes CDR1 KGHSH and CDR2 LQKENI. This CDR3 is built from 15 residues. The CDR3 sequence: CASSPPGGRQETQYF. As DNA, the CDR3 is TGTGCCAGCTCACCACCGGGAGGGAGACAAGAGACCCAGTACTTC.

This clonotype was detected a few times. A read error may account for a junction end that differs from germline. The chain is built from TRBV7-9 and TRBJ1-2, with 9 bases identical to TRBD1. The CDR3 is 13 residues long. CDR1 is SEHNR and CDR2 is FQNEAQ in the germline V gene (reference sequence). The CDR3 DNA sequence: TGTACCAGCAGCGCCAGGACAGGGGATGGCTACACCTTC. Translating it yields CTSSARTGDGYTF. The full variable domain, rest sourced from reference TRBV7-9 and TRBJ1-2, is DTGVSQNPRHKITKRGQNVTFRCDPISEHNRLYWYRQTLGQGPEFLTYFQNEAQLEKSRLLSDRFSAERPKGSFSTLEIQRTEQGDSAMYLCTSSARTGDGYTFGSGTRLTVV.

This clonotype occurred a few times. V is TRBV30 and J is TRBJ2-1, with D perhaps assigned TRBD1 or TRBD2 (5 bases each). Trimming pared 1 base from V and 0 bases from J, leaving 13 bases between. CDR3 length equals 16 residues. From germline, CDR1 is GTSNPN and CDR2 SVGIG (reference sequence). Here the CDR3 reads CAWSGGTVHSYNEQFF. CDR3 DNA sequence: TGTGCCTGGAGTGGGGGGACGGTCCACTCCTACAATGAGCAGTTCTTC.

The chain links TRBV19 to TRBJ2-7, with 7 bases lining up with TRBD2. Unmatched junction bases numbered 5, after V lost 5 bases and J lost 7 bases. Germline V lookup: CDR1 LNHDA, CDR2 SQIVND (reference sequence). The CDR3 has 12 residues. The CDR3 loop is CASSFPGGEQYF. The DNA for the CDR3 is TGTGCCAGTAGTTTTCCGGGAGGTGAGCAGTACTTC.

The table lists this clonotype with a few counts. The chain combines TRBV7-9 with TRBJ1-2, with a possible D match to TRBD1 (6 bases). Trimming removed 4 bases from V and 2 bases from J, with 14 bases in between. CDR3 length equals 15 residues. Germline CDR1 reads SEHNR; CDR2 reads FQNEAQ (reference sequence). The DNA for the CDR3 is TGTGCCAGCAGCTCCCCGGGGGCGGTAAACTATGGCTACACCTTC. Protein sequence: CASSSPGAVNYGYTF. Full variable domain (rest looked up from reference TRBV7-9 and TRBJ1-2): DTGVSQNPRHKITKRGQNVTFRCDPISEHNRLYWYRQTLGQGPEFLTYFQNEAQLEKSRLLSDRFSAERPKGSFSTLEIQRTEQGDSAMYLCASSSPGAVNYGYTFGSGTRLTVV.

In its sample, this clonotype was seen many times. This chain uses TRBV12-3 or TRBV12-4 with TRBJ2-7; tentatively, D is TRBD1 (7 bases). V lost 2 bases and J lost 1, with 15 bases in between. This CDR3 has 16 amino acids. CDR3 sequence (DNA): TGTGCCAGCAGTTTACAGGGGGGCGGGTTATCCTACGAGCAGTACTTC. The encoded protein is CASSLQGGGLSYEQYF.

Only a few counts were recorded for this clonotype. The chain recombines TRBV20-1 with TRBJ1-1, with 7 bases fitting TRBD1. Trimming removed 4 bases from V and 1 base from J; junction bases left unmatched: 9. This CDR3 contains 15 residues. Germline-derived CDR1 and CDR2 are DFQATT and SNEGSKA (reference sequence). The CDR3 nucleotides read TGCAGTGCTAAGACAGGGTCGAGGGCGAACACTGAAGCTTTCTTT. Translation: CSAKTGSRANTEAFF.

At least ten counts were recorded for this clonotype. As DNA, the CDR3 is TGTGCCTGGAGAACAGGGTGGAACGATGGCTACACCTTC. This encodes CAWRTGWNDGYTF. The chain links TRBV30 to TRBJ1-2; weak D call: TRBD1 (6 bases). CDR1 and CDR2 from the germline V gene are GTSNPN and SVGIG (reference sequence). V gave up 3 bases and J gave up 6 bases, with 14 bases separating them. CDR3 size: 13 residues.

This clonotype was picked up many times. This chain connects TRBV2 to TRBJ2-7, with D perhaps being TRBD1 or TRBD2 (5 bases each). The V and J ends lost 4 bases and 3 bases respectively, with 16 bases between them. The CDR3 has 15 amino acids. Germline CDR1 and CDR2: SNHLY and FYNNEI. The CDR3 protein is CASSGDRRDLYEQYF. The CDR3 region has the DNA TGTGCCAGCAGTGGGGACCGCAGGGATCTCTACGAGCAGTACTTC.

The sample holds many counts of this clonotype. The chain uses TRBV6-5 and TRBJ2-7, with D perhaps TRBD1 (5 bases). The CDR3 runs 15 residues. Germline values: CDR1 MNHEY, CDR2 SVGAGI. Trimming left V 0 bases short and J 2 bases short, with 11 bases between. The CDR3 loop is CASSYSSGFTYEQYF. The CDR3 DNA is TGTGCCAGCAGTTACTCGTCAGGGTTCACCTACGAGCAGTACTTC.

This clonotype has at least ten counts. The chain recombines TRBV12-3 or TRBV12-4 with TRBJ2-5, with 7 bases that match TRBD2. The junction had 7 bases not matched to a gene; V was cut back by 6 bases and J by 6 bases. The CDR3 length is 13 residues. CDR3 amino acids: CASSRRGDQTQYF. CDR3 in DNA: TGTGCCAGCAGCCGTCGGGGGGACCAGACCCAGTACTTC.

CDR3 loop: CASTPRADGNTIYF. The CDR3 DNA reads TGTGCCAGCACCCCCCGGGCAGACGGAAACACCATATATTTT. The chain has TRBV6-1 and TRBJ1-3; D is uncertain. Germline V gene sequence: CDR1 MNHNS, CDR2 SASEGT. The CDR3 sequence is 14 residues long. Between the trimmed V and J ends, which lost 7 bases and 4 bases, there was a span of 14 bases.